This TCR beta chain was identified during a study of blood T cell repertoires in COVID-19. This clone appeared a few times. Assay used: immunoSEQ multiplex PCR; TCRdb lists only in-frame clones, some missing. The data contain over 45,000 clones, approximately 88% of them seen just once; the ten biggest clones take up approximately 17%. Per the germline V gene, CDR1 is SGHAT and CDR2 is FQNNGV. The CDR3 runs to 16 residues. Trimming removed 4 bases at V and 1 base at J, with 15 bases between. The chain recombines TRBV11-2 with TRBJ2-3; D possibly corresponds to TRBD2 (7 bases). The sequenced material came from peripheral blood. The sequence was obtained from a man between 65 and 79 years old with active COVID-19. The CDR3: CASSSQAGHGTDTQYF. DNA for the CDR3: TGTGCCAGCAGCTCACAAGCGGGACACGGCACAGATACGCAGTATTTT.